Given below is one T cell receptor (beta chain) in context. These data belong to a study of T cells in localized non-small cell lung cancer. The V gene end was trimmed by 2 bases and the J gene end by 13 bases; junction bases not matched to a gene: 9. Germline V lookup: CDR1 SGHTA, CDR2 FQGTGA. This CDR3 has 15 amino acids. TCRdb keeps only in-frame clones here, not all; method: immunoSEQ multiplex PCR. This sample yields around 40,000 clones, of which more than 70% are seen a single time; 2.6% belongs to the top ten. The TCR originated in a female donor at least 60 years old with stage I squamous cell lung carcinoma. Material: peripheral blood, obtained before any cancer treatment. The chain employs TRBV7-3 and TRBJ2-1; TRBD1 matches at 12 bases. The CDR3 is CASSLLSGQGAKQFF. CDR3 nucleotide sequence: TGTGCCAGCAGCTTATTATCGGGACAGGGGGCGAAACAGTTCTTC.